Following are 6 T cell receptor beta chains from one sample sequenced in a study of technical replicates of blood from a handful of donors. Clones were read by immunoSEQ multiplex PCR, and TCRdb kept only the in-frame ones, dropping some. The sample contains some 60,000 clones, just under 90% of which appear only once. Specimen: PBMCs. The receptor set was obtained from a human donor in good health. Some clones in this sample may be carry-over from other donors' samples.

This chain connects TRBV6-1 to TRBJ1-4, with 12 bases identical to TRBD1. The CDR3 length is 16 residues. The germline V gene has CDR1 MNHNS and CDR2 SASEGT. The V and J ends lost 1 base and 8 bases, in that order; junction bases with no gene match: 5. The CDR3 is CASSEGEGTGGEKLFF. The CDR3, as DNA: TGTGCCAGCAGTGAAGGGGAGGGGACAGGGGGCGAAAAACTGTTTTTT.

The V and J genes are TRBV5-1 and TRBJ2-5, with 14 bases aligning to TRBD2. This CDR3 has 14 residues. CDR1 SGHRS and CDR2 YFSETQ come from the germline V gene. V lost 4 bases and J lost 11; bases outside the gene matches: 7. The chain's CDR3 is CASSMTSGGVEQYF. CDR3 nucleotides: TGCGCCAGCAGCATGACTAGCGGGGGGGTAGAGCAGTACTTC. The entire variable domain, with the rest obtained from reference TRBV5-1 and TRBJ2-5, is as follows: KAGVTQTPRYLIKTRGQQVTLSCSPISGHRSVSWYQQTPGQGLQFLFEYFSETQRNKGNFPGRFSGRQFSNSRSEMNVSTLELGDSALYLCASSMTSGGVEQYFGPGTRLLVL.

The chain combines TRBV9 with TRBJ2-1; the match to TRBD2 covers 8 bases. Germline loops: CDR1 SGDLS, CDR2 YYNGEE. The J segment lost 0 bases and the V segment lost 2 bases, leaving 1 base of the junction unmatched. The CDR3 sequence is 15 residues long. CDR3 sequence reads: CASSVSGNSYNEQFF. The CDR3, as DNA: TGTGCCAGCAGCGTTAGCGGGAACTCCTACAATGAGCAGTTCTTC. Looking up the rest from reference TRBV9 and TRBJ2-1 gives the full variable domain: DSGVTQTPKHLITATGQRVTLRCSPRSGDLSVYWYQQSLDQGLQFLIQYYNGEERAKGNILERFSAQQFPDLHSELNLSSLELGDSALYFCASSVSGNSYNEQFFGPGTRLTVL.

The CDR3 reads CASSSDGQGRDTEAFF. DNA for the CDR3: TGTGCCAGCAGCTCAGACGGACAGGGCAGGGACACTGAAGCTTTCTTT. The chain combines TRBV9 with TRBJ1-1, with 8 bases lining up with TRBD1. The germline V gene has CDR1 SGDLS and CDR2 YYNGEE. The V gene end was trimmed by 4 bases and the J gene end by 3 bases; junction bases not matched to a gene: 11. CDR3 length equals 16 residues.

V gene TRBV6-5 combines with J gene TRBJ1-2, with D perhaps TRBD1 (5 bases). The germline V and J ends were trimmed by 4 bases and 8 bases, with 14 bases remaining between them. Germline CDR1 reads MNHEY; CDR2 reads SVGAGI. This CDR3 has 13 amino acids. The CDR3 spells CASSSGDPGGYTF. CDR3 sequence (DNA): TGTGCCAGCAGTTCGGGGGACCCGGGCGGCTACACCTTC.

The chain has TRBV9 and TRBJ2-1, with 8 bases that match TRBD2. The CDR3 runs to 14 residues. V trimming: 4 bases; J trimming: 9 bases; junction bases outside the gene matches: 9. Germline-derived CDR1 and CDR2 are SGDLS and YYNGEE. The CDR3 protein is CASSISGSFGEQFF. The CDR3 nucleotides read TGTGCCAGCAGCATCAGCGGGAGTTTTGGTGAGCAGTTCTTC.